The 8 T cell receptor beta chains below were found in one sample sequenced in a study of shared clonotypes between healthy human individuals. TCRdb keeps only in-frame clones here, not all; method: immunoSEQ multiplex PCR. The sample shows over a million clones, around 95% of them seen only once. The sequenced material came from naive CD4+ T cells sorted from blood. Subset indicated: CD45RA+ positively selected. Source of these receptors: a man aged 25 to 40 in good health.

The chain uses TRBV18 and TRBJ2-2; no definite D call. Trimming stripped 1 base from V and 0 bases from J, with 18 bases between. This CDR3 contains 19 residues. Germline-derived CDR1 and CDR2 are KGHSH and LQKENI. This CDR3 reads CASSPLFPVKAANTGELFF. DNA of the CDR3: TGTGCCAGCTCACCACTCTTTCCGGTGAAGGCCGCGAACACCGGGGAGCTGTTTTTT.

The rearrangement joins TRBV11-1 to TRBJ2-7; D may be TRBD1 (6 bases). The CDR3 totals 16 residues. V shed 3 bases and J shed 2 bases, with 17 bases lying between them. Looked up from germline, CDR1 is SGHAT and CDR2 is FQDESV (reference sequence). The CDR3 DNA is TGTGCCAGCAGCTTCCTACCCACACAGGGAGCCTACGAGCAGTACTTC. Encoded protein: CASSFLPTQGAYEQYF.

As concerns this clone: In the same sample, other DNA sequences code for this CDR3. The chain has TRBV18 and TRBJ2-7; D unclear. From germline, CDR1 is KGHSH and CDR2 LQKENI. V was clipped by 6 bases and J by 4 bases, with 13 bases between them. The CDR3 is 13 residues long. The CDR3, as DNA: TGTGCCAGCTCCCCGACCGGCACTTACGAGCAGTACTTC. Protein: CASSPTGTYEQYF.

This chain uses TRBV5-1 with TRBJ2-2; D not certain. The germline CDR1 and CDR2 sequences are SGHRS and YFSETQ. The CDR3 has 14 residues. V lost 0 bases to trimming and J lost 2 bases, with 5 bases between them. The CDR3 nucleotides read TGCGCCAGCAGCTTGGTGAGAAACACCGGGGAGCTGTTTTTT. Its translation: CASSLVRNTGELFF.

J is TRBJ2-1 and V is TRBV7-8; maybe TRBD2 (6 bases). The V gene's germline CDR1 is SGHVS and CDR2 FQNEAQ. Deletions cut 0 bases from V and 1 base from J, with 16 bases between. This CDR3 spans 18 amino acids. DNA of the CDR3: TGTGCCAGCAGCTTAGCGCCCAGACTAGTAGGATCCTACAATGAGCAGTTCTTC. Translation: CASSLAPRLVGSYNEQFF.

The rearrangement uses TRBV10-3 and TRBJ1-1; no clear D. This CDR3 region has 14 residues. Trimming shortened V by 3 bases and J by 1 base, and 9 bases separated the two germline ends. CDR1 and CDR2 (germline): ENHRY, SYGVKD. The CDR3: CAISDLFGNTEAFF. The CDR3 region has the DNA TGTGCCATCAGTGACCTCTTCGGGAACACTGAAGCTTTCTTT.

As for this clone: This CDR3 is also generated by other DNA sequences in the sample. For the CDR3, the DNA is TGTGCCAGCAGCTTAGGAGGGGCAGATACGCAGTATTTT. Translated, it gives CASSLGGADTQYF. The genes are TRBV7-8 and TRBJ2-3; D may be TRBD1 or TRBD2 (5 bases each). CDR3 length: 13 amino acids. Trimming removed 1 base from V and 4 bases from J, with 6 bases in between. The germline V gene has CDR1 SGHVS and CDR2 FQNEAQ.

The chain has TRBV5-5 and TRBJ1-1; D remains ambiguous. V lost 3 bases to trimming and J lost 1 base, with 7 bases between them. The V gene's germline CDR1 is SGHKS and CDR2 YYEKEE (reference sequence). This CDR3 spans 13 amino acids. CDR3 coding DNA: TGTGCCAGCAGCTCCCAGCCGAACACTGAAGCTTTCTTT. Protein sequence: CASSSQPNTEAFF. Full variable domain (remainder filled in from reference TRBV5-5 and TRBJ1-1): DAGVTQSPTHLIKTRGQQVTLRCSPISGHKSVSWYQQVLGQGPQFIFQYYEKEERGRGNFPDRFSARQFPNYSSELNVNALLLGDSALYLCASSSQPNTEAFFGQGTRLTVV.